These 31 T cell receptor beta chains came from one sample sequenced in a study of blood T cell repertoires in COVID-19. Some clones are missing from TCRdb's copy, which holds only in-frame ones; the method was immunoSEQ multiplex PCR. The sample holds under 300,000 clones; about 88% are singletons and the top ten take 2%. The sequenced sample consisted of PBMCs or T cells enriched from blood (not recorded which). These receptors all stem from an older woman in a cohort exposed to, infected with or recovered from COVID-19 (not recorded which).

This clone was counted ten times or more. The chain joins TRBV7-3 to TRBJ2-3, with 9 bases matching TRBD2. Germline loops: CDR1 SGHTA, CDR2 FQGTGA. The CDR3 sequence is 16 residues long. The V gene end was trimmed by 4 bases and the J gene end by 0 bases; junction bases not matched to a gene: 5. The CDR3 sequence is CASSSLAGSSTDTQYF. CDR3 coding DNA: TGTGCCAGCAGCTCTCTAGCGGGGTCTAGCACAGATACGCAGTATTTT.

The gene calls are TRBV11-2 and TRBJ2-2; 8 bases line up with TRBD2. This CDR3 has 15 residues. V gave up 6 bases and J gave up 0 bases; unmatched junction bases: 3. Germline lookup yields CDR1 SGHAT and CDR2 FQNNGV. CDR3 nucleotide sequence: TGTGCCAGCAGAGCGGGAGTGGCGAACACCGGGGAGCTGTTTTTT. As protein: CASRAGVANTGELFF.

This chain joins TRBV11-2 and TRBJ2-3; 7 bases are a match to TRBD2. Per the germline V gene, CDR1 is SGHAT and CDR2 is FQNNGV. J was trimmed by 0 bases and V by 1 base; bases with no gene match: 10. CDR3 length equals 18 residues. The CDR3 sequence is CASSLGVGGSPSTDTQYF. In DNA form, the CDR3 reads TGTGCCAGCAGCTTAGGTGTGGGAGGGTCCCCCAGCACAGATACGCAGTATTTT.

V usage is TRBV6-4 and J usage is TRBJ1-1; 10 bases fit TRBD1. V lost 2 bases, J lost 4 bases, and 7 bases stayed unmatched. The CDR3 runs 16 residues. In germline, CDR1 is MRHNA, CDR2 SNTAGT. For the CDR3, the DNA is TGTGCCAGCAGTGACAGACCGGGACAGGGGTTCACTGAAGCTTTCTTT. Its translation: CASSDRPGQGFTEAFF.

This chain connects TRBV28 to TRBJ1-2; D not resolved. Germline CDR1 is MDHEN and CDR2 is SYDVKM. The CDR3 is made up of 14 amino acids. The V end was cut by 6 bases, the J end by 6 bases, with 17 bases between. The DNA of the CDR3 is TGTGCCAGCAGCTTCCGCGGGCAAGTAAATGGCTACACCTTC. Translation: CASSFRGQVNGYTF.

In this sample, this clone turned up a few times. V and J are TRBV7-3 and TRBJ2-1; the match to TRBD2 covers 11 bases. Per the germline V gene, CDR1 is SGHTA and CDR2 is FQGTGA. V shed 2 bases, J shed 4 bases, and the junction held 4 bases outside the gene matches. There are 16 residues in the CDR3. The CDR3 DNA follows: TGTGCCAGCAGCTTAGAAGGGACTAGCGGTTACAATGAGCAGTTCTTC. Its translation: CASSLEGTSGYNEQFF. Variable domain in full (rest from reference TRBV7-3 and TRBJ2-1): GAGVSQTPSNKVTEKGKYVELRCDPISGHTALYWYRQSLGQGPEFLIYFQGTGAADDSGLPNDRFFAVRPEGSVSTLKIQRTERGDSAVYLCASSLEGTSGYNEQFFGPGTRLTVL.

The chain links TRBV4-1 to TRBJ1-1; no clear D gene. This CDR3 spans 14 amino acids. In germline, CDR1 is MGHRA, CDR2 YSYEKL. Trimming removed 0 bases at V and 1 base at J, with 6 bases between. The CDR3 loop is CASSQERQNTEAFF. DNA for the CDR3: TGCGCCAGCAGCCAAGAGAGACAGAACACTGAAGCTTTCTTT.

The chain uses TRBV6-5 and TRBJ2-7; maybe TRBD1 (5 bases). The germline gives CDR1 MNHEY, CDR2 SVGAGI. Trimming stripped 6 bases from V and 6 bases from J, with 15 bases between. The CDR3 is 13 amino acids. CDR3 nucleotides: TGTGCCAGCAGAGGGCTTGGGGCTAGCGAGCAGTACTTC. This encodes CASRGLGASEQYF.

This sequence joins TRBV6-7 and TRBJ1-4, with D tentatively TRBD1 (5 bases). TRBV6-7 is an open reading frame, and its role is uncertain. The CDR3 has 13 amino acids. V was pared by 9 bases and J by 4 bases, with 12 bases between. The DNA of the CDR3 is TGTGCCAGATTAGACAGAATTAATGAAAAACTGTTTTTT. This gives the protein CARLDRINEKLFF.

The CDR3 sequence is CASSHSPSDTQYF. CDR3 in DNA: TGCGCCAGCAGCCATTCCCCCTCAGATACGCAGTATTTT. The chain links TRBV4-1 to TRBJ2-3; no clear D gene. The CDR3 totals 13 residues. From germline, CDR1 is MGHRA and CDR2 YSYEKL. V gave up 3 bases and J gave up 4 bases, with 8 bases separating them.

The chain links TRBV9 to TRBJ1-5, with a possible D match to TRBD1 (6 bases). The germline CDR1 and CDR2 sequences are SGDLS and YYNGEE. The CDR3 spans 15 residues. V gave up 1 base and J gave up 6 bases, with 14 bases separating them. The CDR3 DNA sequence: TGTGCCAGCAGCGTATCAGGGGCCTACAGTCAGCCCCAGCATTTT. Its translation: CASSVSGAYSQPQHF. The whole variable domain, remainder taken from reference TRBV9 and TRBJ1-5, is DSGVTQTPKHLITATGQRVTLRCSPRSGDLSVYWYQQSLDQGLQFLIQYYNGEERAKGNILERFSAQQFPDLHSELNLSSLELGDSALYFCASSVSGAYSQPQHFGDGTRLSIL.

This chain joins TRBV6-1 and TRBJ1-2, with D hard to call. The V and J ends lost 1 base and 12 bases respectively, with 12 bases between them. The CDR3 consists of 12 residues. Germline lookup yields CDR1 MNHNS and CDR2 SASEGT. The CDR3 region is CASSEVTGLDTF. Here the CDR3 DNA reads TGTGCCAGCAGTGAAGTAACGGGTTTGGACACCTTC.

This clone was seen only a few times. The V gene is TRBV24-1, the J gene TRBJ2-1; TRBD1 aligns across 8 bases. Germline V gene lookup returns CDR1 KGHDR and CDR2 SFDVKD. This CDR3 has 18 residues. J lost 8 bases, V lost 5 bases, and 19 bases had no gene match. As DNA, the CDR3 is TGTGCCACCAGTGCACCGGACAGGGCATGGGAAGAGCGTGATGAGCAGTTCTTC. Residues: CATSAPDRAWEERDEQFF.

The chain joins TRBV28 to TRBJ1-2; 7 nucleotides match TRBD1. Germline lookup yields CDR1 MDHEN and CDR2 SYDVKM. V was clipped by 1 base and J by 0 bases; unmatched bases: 11. CDR3 length: 18 amino acids. In DNA, the CDR3 is TGTGCCAGCAGTTTATTTCGGGACCAGGGGGGAGCTAACTATGGCTACACCTTC. It is translated as CASSLFRDQGGANYGYTF.

V and J are TRBV9 and TRBJ1-1; D possibly corresponds to TRBD1 (5 bases). Per germline, CDR1 SGDLS and CDR2 YYNGEE. The CDR3 contains 14 residues. V lost 0 bases, J lost 1 base, and 7 bases lay in between. CDR3 sequence (DNA): TGTGCCAGCAGCGTAGAAGGACAGAACACTGAAGCTTTCTTT. This encodes CASSVEGQNTEAFF.

The chain couples TRBV15 to TRBJ1-5; 11 bases agree with TRBD1. Germline V gene sequence: CDR1 LNHNV, CDR2 YYDKDF (reference sequence). J was trimmed by 5 bases and V by 1 base; bases with no gene match: 1. The CDR3 sequence is 15 residues long. For the CDR3, the DNA is TGTGCCACCAGCAGAGGGACAGGGGGCTATCAGCCCCAGCATTTT. The encoded protein is CATSRGTGGYQPQHF. Filled out from reference TRBV15 and TRBJ1-5, the complete variable domain reads DAMVIQNPRYQVTQFGKPVTLSCSQTLNHNVMYWYQQKSSQAPKLLFHYYDKDFNNEADTPDNFQSRRPNTSFCFLDIRSPGLGDTAMYLCATSRGTGGYQPQHFGDGTRLSIL.

The gene calls are TRBV5-6 and TRBJ2-4, with 12 nucleotides matching TRBD2. The CDR3 runs to 16 residues. Germline V lookup: CDR1 SGHDT, CDR2 YYEEEE. The J segment lost 7 bases and the V segment lost 3 bases, leaving 8 bases of the junction unmatched. The CDR3 spells CASSSNLAGGGNIQYF. For the CDR3, the DNA is TGTGCCAGCAGCTCGAATCTAGCGGGAGGGGGGAACATTCAGTACTTC.

The chain has TRBV5-4 and TRBJ1-5; 9 bases line up with TRBD1. The germline V gene encodes CDR1 SGHNT and CDR2 YYREEE (reference sequence). The CDR3 contains 20 residues. V shed 0 bases and J 6 bases; nucleotides not matched to a gene: 19. In DNA form, the CDR3 reads TGTGCCAGCAGCTTGGAGCTACACAGGGGGCGGAGAGCATCTGGTCAGCCCCAGCATTTT. Translating gives CASSLELHRGRRASGQPQHF. The full variable domain, completed using reference TRBV5-4 and TRBJ1-5, is ETGVTQSPTHLIKTRGQQVTLRCSSQSGHNTVSWYQQALGQGPQFIFQYYREEENGRGNFPPRFSGLQFPNYSSELNVNALELDDSALYLCASSLELHRGRRASGQPQHFGDGTRLSIL.

This rearrangement joins TRBV10-3 to TRBJ1-2; D call uncertain. CDR1 is ENHRY, CDR2 SYGVKD, per germline. Between the trimmed V and J ends, which lost 6 bases and 4 bases, there was a span of 12 bases. CDR3 length: 13 amino acids. Here the CDR3 DNA reads TGTGCCATCAGCGGGAGGGCAGGCTATGGCTACACCTTC. It is translated as CAISGRAGYGYTF.

This clone was observed a handful of times. The genes are TRBV9 and TRBJ2-1; 9 bases are shared with TRBD2. Germline V gene sequence: CDR1 SGDLS, CDR2 YYNGEE. This CDR3 is 15 amino acids long. Losses at the gene ends were 3 bases for V and 7 bases for J; bases not matched to a gene: 8. The CDR3 nucleotides read TGTGCCAGCAGCGGGCGGGAGGGCCATGGGAATGAGCAGTTCTTC. Translation gives CASSGREGHGNEQFF.

The chain is built from TRBV11-3 and TRBJ2-1, with TRBD2 identical over 10 bases. Germline V gene sequence: CDR1 SGHNT, CDR2 YENEEA. V was pared by 0 bases and J by 2 bases, with 13 bases of the junction left unmatched. This CDR3 spans 20 amino acids. The CDR3 reads CASSLDSASGRAGPYNEQFF. The CDR3 bases are TGTGCCAGCAGCTTAGATTCCGCGAGCGGGAGGGCCGGGCCCTACAATGAGCAGTTCTTC.

The rearrangement uses TRBV7-9 and TRBJ2-2; TRBD2 is a possible D gene (5 bases). Trimming removed 3 bases from V and 1 base from J, with 15 bases in between. From germline, CDR1 is SEHNR and CDR2 FQNEAQ (reference sequence). This CDR3 spans 17 amino acids. In nucleotides, the CDR3 is TGTGCCAGCAGCTTTGATTGGAGCGGAAGGAACACCGGGGAGCTGTTTTTT. Translated, it gives CASSFDWSGRNTGELFF.

The V and J genes are TRBV7-9 and TRBJ2-1, with D possibly being TRBD2 (6 bases). The V end was cut by 4 bases, the J end by 7 bases, with 11 bases between. CDR3 length equals 13 residues. Germline lookup yields CDR1 SEHNR and CDR2 FQNEAQ (reference sequence). Here the CDR3 reads CASSWISGNEQFF. The CDR3 region has the DNA TGTGCCAGCAGCTGGATAAGCGGGAATGAGCAGTTCTTC.

This clone was recorded a few times. V usage is TRBV2 and J usage is TRBJ2-5, with 9 bases aligning to TRBD1. Trimming took 7 bases from V and 5 from J; bases not matched to a gene: 8. Germline V gene sequence: CDR1 SNHLY, CDR2 FYNNEI. This CDR3 region has 14 residues. As DNA, the CDR3 is TGTGCCAGCATCCGACAGGGGGTAATCGAGACCCAGTACTTC. This gives the protein CASIRQGVIETQYF.

The chain couples TRBV5-1 to TRBJ2-2; a weak D match, TRBD2 (6 bases). V was pared by 4 bases and J by 2 bases, with 9 bases between. This CDR3 has 14 residues. Germline V gene data show CDR1 as SGHRS and CDR2 as YFSETQ. CDR3 sequence reads: CASSREYNTGELFF. CDR3 DNA sequence: TGCGCCAGCAGCCGGGAGTACAACACCGGGGAGCTGTTTTTT.

The CDR3 nucleotides read TGTGCCAGCAGTTCCCGGCAGGGGCCCTTGAACACTGAAGCTTTCTTT. This gives the protein CASSSRQGPLNTEAFF. The gene calls are TRBV28 and TRBJ1-1, with a weak D call TRBD1 (6 bases). The V gene's germline CDR1 is MDHEN and CDR2 SYDVKM. Trimming shortened V by 4 bases and J by 0 bases, and 15 bases separated the two germline ends. CDR3 length: 16 residues. Full variable domain (outside the CDR3, taken from reference TRBV28 and TRBJ1-1): DVKVTQSSRYLVKRTGEKVFLECVQDMDHENMFWYRQDPGLGLRLIYFSYDVKMKEKGDIPEGYSVSREKKERFSLILESASTNQTSMYLCASSSRQGPLNTEAFFGQGTRLTVV.

The V and J genes are TRBV7-9 and TRBJ2-1, with D perhaps TRBD2 (5 bases). Trimming removed 4 bases from V and 9 bases from J, with 10 bases in between. The CDR3 is made up of 12 amino acids. The V gene's germline CDR1 is SEHNR and CDR2 FQNEAQ (reference sequence). CDR3: CASSSSGVEQFF. DNA for the CDR3: TGTGCCAGCAGCTCCTCCGGGGTTGAGCAGTTCTTC.

With regard to this clone: A junction boundary mismatches the germline segment, possibly from a read error. This chain links TRBV6-5 with TRBJ2-7, with 10 bases matching TRBD1. The CDR3 is made up of 11 amino acids. Germline CDR1 reads MNHEY; CDR2 reads SVGAGI. CDR3 residues: CASQRTGGITF. The CDR3 DNA is TGTGCCAGCCAAAGGACAGGGGGTATAACCTTC.

V is TRBV7-9 and J is TRBJ1-6, with D possibly matching TRBD1 (6 bases). The germline V and J ends were trimmed by 1 base and 4 bases, with 14 bases remaining between them. The CDR3 length is 17 residues. Germline V gives CDR1 SEHNR, CDR2 FQNEAQ (reference sequence). CDR3 protein: CASSLGLDSLYNSPLHF. As DNA, the CDR3 is TGTGCCAGCAGCTTAGGTTTGGACAGCCTTTATAATTCACCCCTCCACTTT.

This chain joins TRBV18 and TRBJ2-7; 7 nucleotides line up with TRBD2. Germline V gene sequence: CDR1 KGHSH, CDR2 LQKENI. This CDR3 contains 12 residues. V shed 3 bases, J shed 6 bases, and the junction held 2 bases outside the gene matches. The CDR3 sequence is CASSPPGGEQYF. The CDR3, as DNA: TGTGCCAGCTCACCCCCGGGGGGCGAGCAGTACTTC. Together with reference TRBV18 and TRBJ2-7, the CDR3 gives the full variable domain: NAGVMQNPRHLVRRRGQEARLRCSPMKGHSHVYWYRQLPEEGLKFMVYLQKENIIDESGMPKERFSAEFPKEGPSILRIQQVVRGDSAAYFCASSPPGGEQYFGPGTRLTVT.

The V gene is TRBV18, the J gene TRBJ1-1, with unresolved D. The germline gives CDR1 KGHSH, CDR2 LQKENI. Deletions cut 8 bases from V and 0 bases from J, with 13 bases between. This CDR3 is built from 14 residues. The DNA for the CDR3 is TGTGCCAGCGACTACTCTGGGGTGAACACTGAAGCTTTCTTT. This encodes CASDYSGVNTEAFF. Drawing the rest from reference TRBV18 and TRBJ1-1, the complete variable domain is NAGVMQNPRHLVRRRGQEARLRCSPMKGHSHVYWYRQLPEEGLKFMVYLQKENIIDESGMPKERFSAEFPKEGPSILRIQQVVRGDSAAYFCASDYSGVNTEAFFGQGTRLTVV.